The clone carrying this T cell receptor (beta chain) was recorded once. Its antigen is currently unknown. This record comes from a study of glioma-infiltrating T cells. CDR1 MDHEN and CDR2 SYDVKM come from the germline V gene. The V gene lost 2 bases and the J gene lost 10 bases, with 14 bases spanning the gap. CDR3 length: 13 residues. TCR alpha and beta CDR3 regions were amplified from RNA using iRepertoire nested multiplex PCR. Tissue mRNA or PBMC total RNA, about 85-400 ng, went into one-step reverse transcription and amplification. MiXCR, applied by TCRdb to the multiplex PCR reads, yields one record per CDR3 protein. In the table there are about 130,000 distinct CDR3 sequences, about 22% of which are singletons. Broader study findings: CDR3 overlap between tissue and blood was very small. Tissue-blood divergence was below expectation in non-neoplastic patients, above in gliomas.

The sample taken for sequencing was glioma tissue, nonneoplastic brain tissue, or PBMCs (not recorded which). The sequence was collected from a human donor with low-grade glioma or glioblastoma, undergoing nonglioma brain surgery, or in good health (not recorded which). J is TRBJ1-1 and V is TRBV28, with D maybe TRBD1 (5 bases). The CDR3 loop is CASSLGAWGSAFF. The CDR3, as DNA: TGTGCCAGCAGTTTAGGGGCATGGGGTTCAGCTTTCTTT.